These T cell receptor beta chains were read from a single sample in a study of T cells after yellow fever vaccination. TCRdb re-called the 5' RACE reads through MiXCR, storing one row per CDR3 protein. The data show over 70,000 distinct CDR3 sequences, 7.5% to 9% seen once. The starting material was CD8+ T cells sorted from PBMCs, obtained on the day of the yellow fever booster vaccination. All receptors derive from a man aged 25-40 years who received the YFV17D yellow fever vaccine. The CDR3 runs from the conserved cysteine through the conserved F or W. The D gene is left open where the match is weak. Clone size is not always given. Where it is, it says once, few, many or a class for expanded clones.

>TRBV6-2/TRBV6-3|TRBJ2-5|NA|NA
CASRTLRLGEDQETQYF
TGTGCCAGCAGAACGCTCCGGCTAGGGGAGGATCAAGAGACCCAGTACTTC
>TRBV5-1|TRBJ2-3|NA|NA
CASSFIQGADTQYF
TGCGCCAGCAGCTTCATCCAAGGGGCAGATACGCAGTATTTT
>TRBV6-1|TRBJ2-3|NA|NA
CASKGGYTDTQYF
TGTGCCAGCAAAGGGGGTTACACAGATACGCAGTATTTT
>TRBV11-2|TRBJ2-5|NA|NA
CASSLRTQGLDAQYF
TGTGCCAGCAGCTTGCGGACACAAGGCCTGGATGCCCAGTACTTC
>TRBV6-1|TRBJ2-7|many|TRBD2
CASSPLAGGYEQYF
TGTGCCAGCAGTCCTTTAGCGGGTGGATACGAGCAGTACTTC
>TRBV7-4|TRBJ2-3|few|NA
CASRIRGPNHTDTQYF
TGTGCCAGCAGAATAAGGGGACCTAACCACACAGATACGCAGTATTTT
>TRBV29-1|TRBJ1-1|few|NA
CSVGRAAEAFF
TGCAGCGTCGGGAGGGCAGCCGAAGCTTTCTTT
>TRBV29-1|TRBJ2-7|NA|TRBD2
CSVERGADYEQYF
TGCAGCGTGGAGCGGGGGGCCGATTACGAGCAGTACTTC
>TRBV4-3|TRBJ2-1|NA|TRBD1
CASSQDPRGRSYNEQFF
TGCGCCAGCAGCCAAGATCCGAGGGGGCGTTCGTACAATGAGCAGTTCTTC
>TRBV25-1|TRBJ2-7|many|TRBD2
CASSVPGLPAGQYF
TGTGCCAGCAGTGTACCGGGACTACCCGCGGGGCAGTACTTC
>TRBV20-1|TRBJ2-5|NA|NA
CSARDEGPVTQYF
TGCAGTGCTAGAGATGAAGGGCCCGTAACCCAGTACTTC
>TRBV25-1|TRBJ2-3|NA|TRBD2
CASSAEGLADDTQYF
TGTGCCAGCAGTGCCGAGGGGCTAGCGGACGATACGCAGTATTTT
>TRBV27|TRBJ2-7|few|NA
CASSPGLPYEQYF
TGTGCCAGCAGCCCGGGGCTCCCCTACGAGCAGTACTTC
>TRBV7-3|TRBJ2-5|few|TRBD1
CASSSQGAWGETQYF
TGTGCCAGCAGTTCGCAGGGGGCGTGGGGAGAGACCCAGTACTTC
>TRBV4-3|TRBJ2-7|NA|TRBD2
CASSQEDSLAGGPSYEQYF
TGCGCCAGCAGCCAAGAAGATTCCCTAGCGGGAGGGCCTTCCTACGAGCAGTACTTC
>TRBV20-1|TRBJ1-1|NA|TRBD1
CSARRTGDVAFF
TGCAGTGCGCGCAGGACAGGGGATGTGGCTTTCTTT